This passage covers 19 T cell receptor beta chains from one sample sequenced in a study of blood T cell repertoires in COVID-19 (dated by TCRdb to the early 2020s). The library was produced with the immunoSEQ multiplex PCR assay. TCRdb provides this immuneACCESS table in a form limited to in-frame rearrangements. Some clones are lacking; in checked studies, under half of them reflect an unresolved V gene, and why the rest are absent is not known. The sample data list approximately 290,000 clones, and about 89% of these were observed just once. The top ten clones comprise about 2.2% of the sample. The sequencing input was peripheral blood. The receptors derive from a woman under 40 with COVID-19, enrolled during active disease.

The chain links TRBV27 to TRBJ2-7; 7 positions match TRBD2. The CDR3 is 13 residues long. The V gene end was trimmed by 8 bases and the J gene end by 2 bases; junction bases not matched to a gene: 6. Germline loops: CDR1 MNHEY, CDR2 SMNVEV (reference sequence). CDR3 nucleotides: TGTGCCAGCGGGAGGCGGGGGACCTACGAGCAGTACTTC. Its translation: CASGRRGTYEQYF.

The chain carries TRBV5-5 and TRBJ2-7; 9 bases line up with TRBD2. Unmatched junction bases numbered 10, after V lost 3 bases and J lost 0 bases. Germline CDR1 is SGHKS and CDR2 is YYEKEE (reference sequence). This CDR3 is 17 amino acids long. This CDR3 reads CASSSTLAGGPSYEQYF. The CDR3 DNA sequence: TGTGCCAGCAGCTCCACGCTTGCGGGAGGGCCCTCCTACGAGCAGTACTTC.

The V and J genes are TRBV19 and TRBJ1-1; D unclear. V lost 5 bases, J lost 0 bases, and 7 bases lay in between. CDR1 LNHDA and CDR2 SQIVND come from the germline V gene (reference sequence). The CDR3 is made up of 13 amino acids. The CDR3 sequence is CASSFQVNTEAFF. The CDR3 nucleotides are TGTGCCAGTAGTTTTCAGGTGAACACTGAAGCTTTCTTT.

This clone was detected a few times. J is TRBJ2-7 and V is TRBV19; 9 bases agree with TRBD1. The CDR3 has 13 amino acids. The V and J ends lost 5 bases and 7 bases, in that order; junction bases with no gene match: 6. From germline, CDR1 is LNHDA and CDR2 SQIVND (reference sequence). The CDR3 reads CASSGDRDEEQYF. Here the CDR3 DNA reads TGTGCCAGTAGTGGGGACAGGGACGAAGAGCAGTACTTC.

The chain is built from TRBV30 and TRBJ1-2; maybe TRBD1 (5 bases). V dropped 3 bases and J dropped 8 bases, with 19 bases sitting between them. Germline V gene lookup returns CDR1 GTSNPN and CDR2 SVGIG (reference sequence). This CDR3 has 14 amino acids. As DNA, the CDR3 is TGTGCCTGGAGGGTCCGATACCCGACAGCCGGCTACACCTTC. This translates into CAWRVRYPTAGYTF.

V and J are TRBV3-1 (or the pseudogene TRBV3-2) and TRBJ2-2; 10 nucleotides align to TRBD2. V lost 4 bases, J lost 3 bases, and 5 bases stayed unmatched. This CDR3 comprises 16 residues. The germline gives CDR1 LGHDT, CDR2 YNNKEL (reference sequence). In DNA form, the CDR3 reads TGTGCCAGCAGCCCCTTAGCGGGAGGATACACCGGGGAGCTGTTTTTT. Its protein product is CASSPLAGGYTGELFF.

This chain links TRBV28 with TRBJ1-6, with 7 bases lining up with TRBD1. The junction had 4 bases not matched to a gene; V was cut back by 6 bases and J by 5 bases. The CDR3 totals 14 residues. Germline V gives CDR1 MDHEN, CDR2 SYDVKM. The CDR3 nucleotides read TGTGCCAGCAGGACAGGGAAGGATAATTCACCCCTCCACTTT. Translating it yields CASRTGKDNSPLHF.

The chain couples TRBV5-1 to TRBJ1-4; TRBD1 aligns across 12 bases. V was clipped by 7 bases and J by 8 bases; unmatched bases: 15. Germline V gene data show CDR1 as SGHRS and CDR2 as YFSETQ. The CDR3 contains 17 residues. The CDR3 loop reads CASGPGQGAGWDEKLFF. Written as DNA, the CDR3 is TGCGCCAGCGGCCCGGGACAGGGGGCAGGTTGGGACGAAAAACTGTTTTTT.

The chain carries TRBV18 and TRBJ2-4; D not certain. V was cut by 1 base and J by 3 bases, with 19 bases left in between. CDR3 length: 18 residues. From germline, CDR1 is KGHSH and CDR2 LQKENI. CDR3 protein: CASSPLQTRVVNKNIQYF. The CDR3 region has the DNA TGTGCCAGCTCACCACTGCAAACTCGGGTCGTTAACAAAAACATTCAGTACTTC.

The V gene is TRBV20-1, the J gene TRBJ2-1; 12 bases fit TRBD2. Trimming took 3 bases from V and 4 from J; bases not matched to a gene: 1. Germline V gene lookup returns CDR1 DFQATT and CDR2 SNEGSKA (reference sequence). CDR3 size: 14 residues. The CDR3 DNA follows: TGCAGTGCTAGTCTAGCGGGAGGGTACAATGAGCAGTTCTTC. It specifies CSASLAGGYNEQFF.

The genes are TRBV30 and TRBJ1-2, with 11 bases that match TRBD1. Germline V gene data show CDR1 as GTSNPN and CDR2 as SVGIG (reference sequence). V was clipped by 2 bases and J by 6 bases; unmatched bases: 2. There are 13 residues in the CDR3. The CDR3 spells CAWSRDRGDGYTF. CDR3 nucleotides: TGTGCCTGGAGTAGGGACAGGGGGGATGGCTACACCTTC.

The rearrangement uses TRBV5-6 and TRBJ2-5; maybe TRBD2 (6 bases). This CDR3 contains 16 residues. The ends were cut back, 5 bases at V and 1 base at J, with 18 bases in the middle. Germline assignment: CDR1 SGHDT and CDR2 YYEEEE. CDR3 in amino acids: CASREEGRKGQETQYF. CDR3 coding DNA: TGTGCCAGCAGGGAGGAGGGCCGGAAAGGCCAAGAGACCCAGTACTTC. The full variable domain, with the rest looked up from reference TRBV5-6 and TRBJ2-5, is DAGVTQSPTHLIKTRGQQVTLRCSPKSGHDTVSWYQQALGQGPQFIFQYYEEEERQRGNFPDRFSGHQFPNYSSELNVNALLLGDSALYLCASREEGRKGQETQYFGPGTRLLVL.

The rearrangement uses TRBV6-1 and TRBJ1-2, with TRBD1 as a possible D gene (6 bases). From germline, CDR1 is MNHNS and CDR2 SASEGT. The CDR3 is 16 amino acids. Deletions cut 1 base from V and 5 bases from J, with 17 bases between. CDR3 residues: CASSEESQQGFYGYTF. CDR3 DNA: TGTGCCAGCAGTGAAGAAAGCCAACAGGGATTTTATGGCTACACCTTC.

This chain connects TRBV10-1 to TRBJ2-7; 7 bases are a match to TRBD2. Trimming took 4 bases from V and 6 from J; bases not matched to a gene: 9. This CDR3 has 14 amino acids. CDR1 is WNHNN and CDR2 is SYGVQD in the germline V gene (reference sequence). The CDR3 protein is CASSGLSGMGEQYF. CDR3 in DNA: TGCGCCAGCAGTGGACTAAGCGGGATGGGCGAGCAGTACTTC.

V gene TRBV5-4 combines with J gene TRBJ2-7; TRBD2 matches at 13 bases. The germline gives CDR1 SGHNT, CDR2 YYREEE (reference sequence). Trimming removed 4 bases from V and 5 bases from J; junction bases left unmatched: 6. The CDR3 sequence is 15 residues long. The CDR3 DNA sequence: TGTGCCAGCAGCGGAGGACTAGCGGGAGTAGACGAGCAGTACTTC. Translated, it gives CASSGGLAGVDEQYF.

The rearrangement joins TRBV7-2 to TRBJ1-5; TRBD1 agrees at 10 bases. Germline loops: CDR1 SGHTA, CDR2 FQGNSA. V shed 5 bases and J 6 bases; nucleotides not matched to a gene: 7. CDR3 length: 15 residues. CDR3 in amino acids: CASSVQTGGGQPQHF. The CDR3 DNA is TGTGCCAGCAGCGTCCAGACAGGGGGCGGTCAGCCCCAGCATTTT.

CDR3 protein: CASSNNYEQYF. CDR3 nucleotides: TGTGCCAGCTCAAACAACTACGAGCAGTACTTC. The J gene is TRBJ2-7, the V gene TRBV18; no clear D. V was clipped by 5 bases and J by 3 bases, with 5 bases between them. The V gene's germline CDR1 is KGHSH and CDR2 LQKENI. This CDR3 region has 11 residues.

This chain connects TRBV29-1 to TRBJ1-2, with D perhaps TRBD1 (6 bases). CDR1 and CDR2 from the germline V gene are SQVTM and ANQGSEA. This CDR3 has 13 residues. Trimming left V 5 bases short and J 4 bases short, with 14 bases between. DNA of the CDR3: TGCAGCGTTCGGGGGGCCGTCCTCTATGGCTACACCTTC. The encoded protein is CSVRGAVLYGYTF.

The V gene is TRBV6-1, the J gene TRBJ2-1; D unresolved. CDR1 is MNHNS and CDR2 is SASEGT in the germline V gene. Trimming removed 1 base at V and 3 bases at J, with 10 bases between. This CDR3 spans 15 amino acids. The CDR3 coding sequence is TGTGCCAGCAGTGAAGTTGTTGTGCGCTACAATGAGCAGTTCTTC. Amino acids: CASSEVVVRYNEQFF.